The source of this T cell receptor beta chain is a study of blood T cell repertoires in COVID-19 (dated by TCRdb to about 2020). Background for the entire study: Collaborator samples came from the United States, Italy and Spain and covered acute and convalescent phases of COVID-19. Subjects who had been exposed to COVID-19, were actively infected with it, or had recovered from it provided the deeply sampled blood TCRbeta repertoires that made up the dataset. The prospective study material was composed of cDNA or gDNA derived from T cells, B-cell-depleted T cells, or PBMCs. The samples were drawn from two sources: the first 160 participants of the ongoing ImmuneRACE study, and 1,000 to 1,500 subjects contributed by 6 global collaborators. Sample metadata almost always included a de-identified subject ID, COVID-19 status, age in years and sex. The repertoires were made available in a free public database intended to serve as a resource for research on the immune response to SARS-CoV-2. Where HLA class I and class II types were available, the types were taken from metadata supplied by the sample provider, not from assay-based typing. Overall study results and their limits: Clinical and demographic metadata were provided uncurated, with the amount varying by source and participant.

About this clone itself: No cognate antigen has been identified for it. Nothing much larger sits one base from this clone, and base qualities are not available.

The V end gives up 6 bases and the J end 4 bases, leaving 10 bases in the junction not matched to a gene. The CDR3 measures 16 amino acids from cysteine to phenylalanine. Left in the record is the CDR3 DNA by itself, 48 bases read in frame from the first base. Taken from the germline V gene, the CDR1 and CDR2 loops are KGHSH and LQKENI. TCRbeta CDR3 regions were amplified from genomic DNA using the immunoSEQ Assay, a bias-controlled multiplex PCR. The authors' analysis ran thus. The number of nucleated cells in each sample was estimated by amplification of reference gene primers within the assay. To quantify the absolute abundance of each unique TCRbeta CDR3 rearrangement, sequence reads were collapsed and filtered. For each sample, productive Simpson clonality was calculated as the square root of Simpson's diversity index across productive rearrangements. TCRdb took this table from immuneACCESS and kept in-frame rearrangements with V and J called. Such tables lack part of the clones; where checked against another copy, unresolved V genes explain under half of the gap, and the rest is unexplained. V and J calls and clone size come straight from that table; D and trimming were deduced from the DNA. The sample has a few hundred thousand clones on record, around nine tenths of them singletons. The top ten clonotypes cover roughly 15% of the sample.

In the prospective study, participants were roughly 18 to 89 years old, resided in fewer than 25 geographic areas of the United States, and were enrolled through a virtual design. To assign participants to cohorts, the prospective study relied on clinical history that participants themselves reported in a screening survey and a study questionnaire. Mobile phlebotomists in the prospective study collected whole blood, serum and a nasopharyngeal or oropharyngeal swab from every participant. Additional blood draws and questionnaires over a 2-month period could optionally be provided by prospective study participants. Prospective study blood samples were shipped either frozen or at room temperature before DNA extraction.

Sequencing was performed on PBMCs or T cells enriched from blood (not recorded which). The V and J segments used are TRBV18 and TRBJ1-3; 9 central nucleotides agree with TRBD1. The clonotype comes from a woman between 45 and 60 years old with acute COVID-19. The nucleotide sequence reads TGTGCCAGCTCCATGGGACAGGGAATTAACGGAAACACCATATATTTT. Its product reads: CASSMGQGINGNTIYF.